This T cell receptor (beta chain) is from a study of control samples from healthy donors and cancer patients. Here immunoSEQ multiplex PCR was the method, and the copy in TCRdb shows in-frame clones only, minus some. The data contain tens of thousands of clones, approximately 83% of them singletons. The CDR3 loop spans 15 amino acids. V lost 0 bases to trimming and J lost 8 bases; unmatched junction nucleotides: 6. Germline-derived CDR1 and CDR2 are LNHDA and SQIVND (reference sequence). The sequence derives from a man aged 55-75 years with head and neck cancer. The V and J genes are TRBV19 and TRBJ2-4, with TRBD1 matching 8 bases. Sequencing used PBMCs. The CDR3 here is CASSIEAGGFDIQYF. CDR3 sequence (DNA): TGTGCCAGTAGTATAGAGGCAGGGGGCTTCGACATTCAGTACTTC.